This TCR beta chain was recorded in a study of identical twins. One entry per CDR3 protein results from TCRdb running MiXCR on the 5' RACE reads. The profile covers around 960,000 distinct CDR3 sequences, with roughly an eighth appearing a single time and about 1.5% taken by the ten largest. This clonotype has just a few counts. CDR3 length: 14 amino acids. CDR1 and CDR2 from the germline V gene are SGHTA and FQGNSA. Germline trimming cut 5 bases from V and 6 bases from J; bases unmatched to any gene: 4. These data also featured in a second study, about yellow fever vaccine responses in identical twins.

The sequenced sample consisted of PBMCs. The chain joins TRBV7-2 to TRBJ1-5, with 10 nucleotides matching TRBD1. This clonotype originated in a woman aged 18-29 years in good health. The CDR3 sequence is CASSPDRGSQPQHF. In DNA, the CDR3 is TGTGCCAGCAGCCCGGACAGGGGGTCTCAGCCCCAGCATTTT.